A few counts support the clone carrying this T cell receptor (beta chain). Its antigen is undetermined. Markers CD45RO/CCR7/CD25/CD127/CD95/CD27 served to sort CD4+ naive, central memory, regulatory and stem cell-like memory cells. These data originate in a study of beta chain features in type 1 diabetes. Notes on the study in general: Equally in patients and controls, PCR might preferentially amplify shorter templates. TCRB CDR3s from Type 1 diabetes patients were moderately but significantly shorter in all four CD4+ subsets.

Trimming left V 8 bases short and J 6 bases short, with 32 bases between. CDR3 length: 18 residues. Germline V gene lookup returns CDR1 SGHAT and CDR2 FQNNGV. Reverse transcription of all isolated RNA meant that expressed TCRB transcripts were sequenced. Profiled with immunoSEQ multiplex PCR; TCRdb holds only in-frame clones, not every one. The data hold about 400,000 clones, with 10% to 15% observed a single time. This clonotype was sampled from a young man in good health. The chain joins TRBV11-2 to TRBJ2-7, with D tentatively TRBD1 (6 bases). Sequences were obtained from naive CD4+ T cells from blood. In nucleotides, the CDR3 is TGTGCCAGCCGCCGAGGAAGAGGGACAAGGACTTTAGTAGGCGAGCAGTACTTC. Its translation: CASRRGRGTRTLVGEQYF.